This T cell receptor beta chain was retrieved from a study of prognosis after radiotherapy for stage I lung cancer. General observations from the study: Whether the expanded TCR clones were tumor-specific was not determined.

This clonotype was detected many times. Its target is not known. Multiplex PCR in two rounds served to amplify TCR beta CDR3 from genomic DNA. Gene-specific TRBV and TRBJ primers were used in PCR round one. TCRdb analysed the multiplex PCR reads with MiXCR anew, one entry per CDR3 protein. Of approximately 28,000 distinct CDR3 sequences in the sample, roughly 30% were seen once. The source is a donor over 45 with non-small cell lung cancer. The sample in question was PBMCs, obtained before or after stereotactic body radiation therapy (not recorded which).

The CDR3 sequence is CASSLTPQVTGELFF. The DNA of the CDR3 is TGTGCCAGCAGCTTAACCCCACAGGTCACCGGGGAGCTGTTTTTT. The V gene is TRBV7-3, the J gene TRBJ2-2, with D maybe TRBD1 (5 bases). Trimming left V 0 bases short and J 4 bases short, with 9 bases between. The CDR3 has 15 amino acids. Germline CDR1 and CDR2: SGHTA and FQGTGA.